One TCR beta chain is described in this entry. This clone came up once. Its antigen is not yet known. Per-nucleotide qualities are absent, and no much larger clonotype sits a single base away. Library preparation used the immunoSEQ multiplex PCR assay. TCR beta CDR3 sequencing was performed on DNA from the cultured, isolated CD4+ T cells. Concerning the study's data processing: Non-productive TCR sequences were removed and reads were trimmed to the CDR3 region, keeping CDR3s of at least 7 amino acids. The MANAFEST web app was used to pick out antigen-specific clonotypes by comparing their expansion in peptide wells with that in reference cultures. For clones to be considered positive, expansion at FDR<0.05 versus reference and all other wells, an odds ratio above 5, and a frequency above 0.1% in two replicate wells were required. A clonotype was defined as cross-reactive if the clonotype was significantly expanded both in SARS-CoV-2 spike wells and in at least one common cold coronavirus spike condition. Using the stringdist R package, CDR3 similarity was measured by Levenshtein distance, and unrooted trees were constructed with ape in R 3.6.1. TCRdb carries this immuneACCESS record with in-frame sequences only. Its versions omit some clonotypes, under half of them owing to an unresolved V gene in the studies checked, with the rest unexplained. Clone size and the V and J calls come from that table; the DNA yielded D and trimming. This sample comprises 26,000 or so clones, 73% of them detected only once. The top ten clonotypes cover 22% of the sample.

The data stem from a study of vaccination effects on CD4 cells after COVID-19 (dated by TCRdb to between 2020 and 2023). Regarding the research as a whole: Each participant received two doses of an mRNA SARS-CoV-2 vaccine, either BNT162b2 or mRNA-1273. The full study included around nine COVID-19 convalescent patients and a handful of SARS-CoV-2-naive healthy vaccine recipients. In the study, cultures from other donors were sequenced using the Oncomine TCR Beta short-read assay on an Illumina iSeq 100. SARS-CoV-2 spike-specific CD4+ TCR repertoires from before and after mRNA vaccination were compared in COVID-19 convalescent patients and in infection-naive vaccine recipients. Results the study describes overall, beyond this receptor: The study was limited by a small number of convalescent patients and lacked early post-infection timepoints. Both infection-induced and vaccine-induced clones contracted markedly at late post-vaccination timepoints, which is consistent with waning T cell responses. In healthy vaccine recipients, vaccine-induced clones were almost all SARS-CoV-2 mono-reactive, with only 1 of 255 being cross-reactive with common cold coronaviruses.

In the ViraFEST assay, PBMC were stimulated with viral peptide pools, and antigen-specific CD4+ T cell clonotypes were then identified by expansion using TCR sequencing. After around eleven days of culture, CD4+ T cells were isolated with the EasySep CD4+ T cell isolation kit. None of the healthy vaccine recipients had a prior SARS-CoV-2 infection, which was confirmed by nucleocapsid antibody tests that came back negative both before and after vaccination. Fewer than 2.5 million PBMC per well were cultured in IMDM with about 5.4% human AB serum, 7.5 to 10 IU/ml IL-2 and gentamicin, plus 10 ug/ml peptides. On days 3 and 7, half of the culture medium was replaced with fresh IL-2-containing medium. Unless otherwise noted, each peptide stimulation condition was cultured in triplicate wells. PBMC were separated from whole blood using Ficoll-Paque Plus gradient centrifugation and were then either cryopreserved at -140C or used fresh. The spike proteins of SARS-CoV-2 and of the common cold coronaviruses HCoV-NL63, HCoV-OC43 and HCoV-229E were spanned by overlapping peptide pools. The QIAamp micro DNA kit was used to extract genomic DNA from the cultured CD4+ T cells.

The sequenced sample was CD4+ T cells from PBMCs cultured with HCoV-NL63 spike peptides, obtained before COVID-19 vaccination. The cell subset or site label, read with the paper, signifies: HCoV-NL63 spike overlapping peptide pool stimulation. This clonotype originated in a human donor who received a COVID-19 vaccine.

Here is the DNA: TGTGGATGGGGGGACTCCGAAATTCCTCGTCATCAGCCCCAGCATTTT. Translation gives CGWGDSEIPRHQPQHF. Recombination connected TRBV12-5 to TRBJ1-5; the D segment could be TRBD1, given 5 matching bases. The CDR3 spans 16 residues, from the cysteine through the phenylalanine. Just CDR3 DNA is preserved here, 48 bases in frame from base 1. The CDR1 and CDR2 encoded by the germline V gene are LGHNT and FRNRAP.